Listed below are T cell receptor beta chains from one sample, sequenced in a study of spatial heterogeneity in lung cancer. MiXCR, run by TCRdb on the 5' RACE reads, gives a single entry per CDR3 protein. This sample has tens of thousands of distinct CDR3 sequences, with roughly 12% found just once. The sequences come from PBMCs, collected at surgery. These receptors all come from a male donor with early-stage non-small cell lung cancer. CDR3s include the opening cysteine and the closing phenylalanine or tryptophan. D genes are given only for firm matches. Clone sizes are given selectively: once, few, many, or a class where the clone is expanded.

J	D	V	size	DNA	CDR3
TRBJ2-6	TRBD1	TRBV7-2	NA	TGTGCCAGCAGCCCGACAGGGGGGGCCTCTGGGGCCAACGTCCTGACTTTC	CASSPTGGASGANVLTF
TRBJ2-3	TRBD2	TRBV3-1	many	TGTGCCAGCAGCCCCCCGACTAGCGGGCCAGATACGCAGTATTTT	CASSPPTSGPDTQYF
TRBJ1-6	NA	TRBV6-2/TRBV6-3	NA	TGTGCCAGCAGTTACGAGAGGTCACCCCTCCACTTT	CASSYERSPLHF
TRBJ2-1	TRBD2	TRBV29-1	few	TGCAGCGCTGCAATGGGACTAGCGGGAGCCAATGAGCAGTTCTTC	CSAAMGLAGANEQFF
TRBJ2-3	NA	TRBV20-1	NA	TGCAGTGCTACGGGGATCAGCACAGATACGCAGTATTTT	CSATGISTDTQYF
TRBJ2-7	NA	TRBV2	many	TGTGCCAGCAGTGACAGCTACGAGCAGTACTTC	CASSDSYEQYF
TRBJ1-1	NA	TRBV6-6	few	TGTGCCAGCAGTTACAGAGGGCTGGACACTGAAGCTTTCTTT	CASSYRGLDTEAFF
TRBJ1-5	TRBD1	TRBV12-3/TRBV12-4	NA	TGTGCCAGCCGGGACAGGAGGGGTCAGCCCCAGCATTTT	CASRDRRGQPQHF
TRBJ2-3	NA	TRBV4-2	few	TGTGCCAGCAGCCAAGAACCACCTGAAGGTACGCAGTATTTT	CASSQEPPEGTQYF
TRBJ2-5	NA	TRBV7-9	NA	TGTGCCAGCAGCTTAGCGAACAGTAACCAAGAGACCCAGTACTTC	CASSLANSNQETQYF
TRBJ1-3	NA	TRBV29-1	many	TGCAGCGTTGGTTACAGTGGAAACACCATATATTTT	CSVGYSGNTIYF
TRBJ2-3	NA	TRBV3-1	few	TGTGCCAGCAGCCAGAGTACCATAGATACGCAGTATTTT	CASSQSTIDTQYF
TRBJ2-7	NA	TRBV6-1	NA	TGTGCCAGCAGTGAATTGGACGACAGGACCAACGAGCAGTACTTC	CASSELDDRTNEQYF
TRBJ2-1	TRBD1	TRBV7-2	NA	TGTGCCAGCAGCTATCGACAGGGGCAGCAGTTCTTC	CASSYRQGQQFF
TRBJ1-5	TRBD1	TRBV28	NA	TGTGCCACCACAGGGGGGTACCATAGCAATCAGCCCCAGCATTTT	CATTGGYHSNQPQHF
TRBJ2-1	TRBD2	TRBV3-1	NA	TGTGCCAGCAGCCCCACTAGCGGATCTTACAATGAGCAGTTCTTC	CASSPTSGSYNEQFF
TRBJ2-6	NA	TRBV7-3	many	TGTGCCAGCAGCCTCGAGGGAGTCTCTGGGGCCAACGTCCTGACTTTC	CASSLEGVSGANVLTF
TRBJ1-5	NA	TRBV14	NA	TGTGCCAGCAGCCTTCAGAGGGGCAATCAGCCCCAGCATTTT	CASSLQRGNQPQHF
TRBJ2-1	NA	TRBV7-3	many	TGTGCCAGCAGCTTAATAGTAAGCAATGAGCAGTTCTTC	CASSLIVSNEQFF
TRBJ2-3	NA	TRBV29-1	many	TGCAGCGTTGCTGGGGTCAGACGGGGTGGAAGGACAGATACGCAGTATTTT	CSVAGVRRGGRTDTQYF
TRBJ1-4	NA	TRBV5-1	NA	TGCGCCAGCAGCCGGGGGACAACTAATGAAAAACTGTTTTTT	CASSRGTTNEKLFF
TRBJ2-3	TRBD1	TRBV6-1	few	TGTGCCAGCAGTGAGGACAGGAGCACAGATACGCAGTATTTT	CASSEDRSTDTQYF
TRBJ1-4	NA	TRBV2	few	TGTGCCAGCAGTGACAGAACCAATGAAAAACTGTTTTTT	CASSDRTNEKLFF
TRBJ2-3	NA	TRBV28	many	TGTGCCAGCGGCTTGAATCCAGATACGCAGTATTTT	CASGLNPDTQYF
TRBJ1-1	TRBD1	TRBV20-1	few	TGCAGTGCTGGAGGGGACAGGAACACTGAAGCTTTCTTT	CSAGGDRNTEAFF